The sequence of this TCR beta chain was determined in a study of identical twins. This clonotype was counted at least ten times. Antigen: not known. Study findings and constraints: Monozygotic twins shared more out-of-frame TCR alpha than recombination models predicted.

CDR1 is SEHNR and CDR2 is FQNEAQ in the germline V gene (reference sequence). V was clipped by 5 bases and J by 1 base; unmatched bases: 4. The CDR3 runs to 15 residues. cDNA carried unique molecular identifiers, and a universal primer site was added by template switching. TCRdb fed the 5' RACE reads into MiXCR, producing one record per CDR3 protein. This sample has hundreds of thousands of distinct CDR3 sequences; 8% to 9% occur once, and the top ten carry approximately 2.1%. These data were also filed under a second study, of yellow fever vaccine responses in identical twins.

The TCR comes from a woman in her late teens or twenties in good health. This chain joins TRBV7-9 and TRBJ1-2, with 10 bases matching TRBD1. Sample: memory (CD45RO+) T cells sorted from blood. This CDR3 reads CASSRDRGHNYGYTF. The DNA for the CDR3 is TGTGCCAGCAGCAGAGACAGGGGGCATAACTATGGCTACACCTTC.